This entry lists 23 T cell receptor beta chains sequenced from one sample in a study of cytotoxic CD8 clonotypes in ibrutinib-treated CLL (dated by TCRdb to about 2021). Libraries came from the immunoSEQ multiplex PCR assay. TCRdb stores this immuneACCESS table with in-frame sequences only. Part of the clones is absent; in the studies checked, under half of the shortfall reflects unresolved V genes, and no reason is known for the rest. This sample holds about 140,000 clones; 75% to 95% were observed only once. Clones ranked in the top ten supply approximately 11% of the sample. The sample's time point, from its label and the paper: approximately eleven months on ibrutinib. Here the sequenced sample was PBMCs, taken after 12 months of ibrutinib treatment. The source of these receptors is a human donor with chronic lymphocytic leukemia.

This clone was observed a single time. J is TRBJ2-1 and V is TRBV6-6; 10 positions match TRBD2. Unmatched junction bases numbered 0, after V lost 5 bases and J lost 5 bases. Germline CDR1 is MNHNY and CDR2 is SVGAGI (reference sequence). The CDR3 contains 13 residues. Here the CDR3 reads CASSGLADNEQFF. The CDR3 DNA reads TGTGCCAGCAGTGGACTAGCGGACAATGAGCAGTTCTTC.

The chain joins TRBV14 to TRBJ2-1; D unresolved. The CDR3 consists of 15 residues. The germline V and J ends were trimmed by 0 bases and 4 bases, with 10 bases remaining between them. Germline CDR1 and CDR2: SGHDN and FVKESK. The CDR3 nucleotides read TGTGCCAGCAGCCAAGAGCCTCGCTTATACAATGAGCAGTTCTTC. Protein: CASSQEPRLYNEQFF. The variable domain in full, completed from reference TRBV14 and TRBJ2-1, reads EAGVTQFPSHSVIEKGQTVTLRCDPISGHDNLYWYRRVMGKEIKFLLHFVKESKQDESGMPNNRFLAERTGGTYSTLKVQPAELEDSGVYFCASSQEPRLYNEQFFGPGTRLTVL.

The chain recombines TRBV7-9 with TRBJ2-3; D not resolved. CDR1 and CDR2 (germline): SEHNR, FQNEAQ (reference sequence). The CDR3 length is 13 residues. The V end was cut by 2 bases, the J end by 1 base, with 4 bases between. CDR3 coding DNA: TGTGCCAGCAGCTTATGGGGCACAGATACGCAGTATTTT. It is translated as CASSLWGTDTQYF.

V and J are TRBV28 and TRBJ2-3, with D maybe TRBD2 (5 bases). The CDR3 runs 14 residues. Looked up from germline, CDR1 is MDHEN and CDR2 is SYDVKM. The V gene lost 4 bases and the J gene lost 0 bases, with 8 bases spanning the gap. The DNA of the CDR3 is TGTGCCAGCAGTTGGGAGCGGAGCACAGATACGCAGTATTTT. Translated, it gives CASSWERSTDTQYF.

The V gene is TRBV15, the J gene TRBJ1-5; D unclear. The CDR3 extends over 15 amino acids. Germline CDR1 LNHNV, CDR2 YYDKDF (reference sequence). V lost 3 bases and J 0 bases, leaving 9 bases between the germline ends. The CDR3 sequence is CATSRGPGSNQPQHF. The CDR3 coding sequence is TGTGCCACCAGCAGGGGCCCGGGTAGCAATCAGCCCCAGCATTTT.

This chain connects TRBV25-1 to TRBJ2-1, with 9 bases matching TRBD2. Germline CDR1 is MGHDK and CDR2 is SYGVNS. This CDR3 region has 15 residues. The V and J ends lost 4 bases and 6 bases, in that order; junction bases with no gene match: 7. CDR3 nucleotides: TGTGCCAGCAGTGGCGGGACTAGCCTTTCCAATGAGCAGTTCTTC. Translating gives CASSGGTSLSNEQFF.

The gene calls are TRBV10-3 and TRBJ2-7, with D tentatively TRBD1 (5 bases). The V end was cut by 7 bases, the J end by 5 bases, with 18 bases between. CDR1 ENHRY and CDR2 SYGVKD come from the germline V gene. The CDR3 spans 14 residues. The chain's CDR3 is CAINRGRNVHEQYF. The CDR3, as DNA: TGTGCCATCAATAGGGGCAGGAACGTCCACGAGCAGTACTTC.

The V and J genes are TRBV19 and TRBJ2-2; D call uncertain. The ends were cut back, 0 bases at V and 6 bases at J, with 8 bases in the middle. CDR1 LNHDA and CDR2 SQIVND come from the germline V gene (reference sequence). The CDR3 spans 14 residues. CDR3 coding DNA: TGTGCCAGTAGTATAGACAGCTATGCCGGGGAGCTGTTTTTT. It specifies CASSIDSYAGELFF. Supplemented by reference TRBV19 and TRBJ2-2, the full variable domain reads DGGITQSPKYLFRKEGQNVTLSCEQNLNHDAMYWYRQDPGQGLRLIYYSQIVNDFQKGDIAEGYSVSREKKESFPLTVTSAQKNPTAFYLCASSIDSYAGELFFGEGSRLTVL.

The chain recombines TRBV6-6 with TRBJ2-7; D unclear. The CDR3 contains 11 residues. V was shortened by 8 bases and J by 3 bases, with 8 bases between the two germline ends. The germline CDR1 and CDR2 sequences are MNHNY and SVGAGI (reference sequence). CDR3 bases: TGTGCCAGCGTGTTGGGCTACGAGCAGTACTTC. Amino acids: CASVLGYEQYF.

The V call is TRBV19, the J call TRBJ2-2; D gene ambiguous. The CDR3 contains 13 residues. The ends were cut back, 5 bases at V and 3 bases at J, with 7 bases in the middle. Germline V gene sequence: CDR1 LNHDA, CDR2 SQIVND (reference sequence). The CDR3 loop reads CASSLRYTGELFF. The CDR3 DNA reads TGTGCCAGTAGTTTGCGTTACACCGGGGAGCTGTTTTTT.

The chain couples TRBV5-6 to TRBJ1-3; possibly TRBD1 for D (5 bases). Trimming pared 4 bases from V and 8 bases from J, leaving 19 bases between. Germline CDR1 reads SGHDT; CDR2 reads YYEEEE. The length of the CDR3 is 15 residues. The CDR3 DNA is TGTGCCAGCAGCCTACGGGGGACCGCGGCCCACACCATATATTTT. It translates to CASSLRGTAAHTIYF.

The chain recombines TRBV2 with TRBJ1-1; weak D call: TRBD1 (6 bases). Trimming stripped 4 bases from V and 0 bases from J, with 9 bases between. Germline assignment: CDR1 SNHLY and CDR2 FYNNEI. This CDR3 region has 14 residues. The chain's CDR3 is CASSAGQLNTEAFF. The DNA for the CDR3 is TGTGCCAGCAGTGCCGGACAGCTGAACACTGAAGCTTTCTTT.

The CDR3 bases are TGCGCCAGCAGCCAAGACTCGGTCCACTCCTACGAGCAGTACTTC. Protein product: CASSQDSVHSYEQYF. The chain joins TRBV4-3 to TRBJ2-7; D unresolved. V lost 0 bases, J lost 0 bases, and 9 bases lay in between. Germline-derived CDR1 and CDR2 are LGHNA and YSLEER. This CDR3 contains 15 residues.

The genes are TRBV16 and TRBJ2-5; D is unresolved. Trimming left V 1 base short and J 5 bases short, with 8 bases between. CDR3 length: 13 residues. Germline V CDR1 and CDR2: KGHSY, FQNENV. As DNA, the CDR3 is TGTGCCAGCAGCCAATATATTAAGGAGACCCAGTACTTC. This sequence encodes CASSQYIKETQYF.

This chain links TRBV9 with TRBJ1-2; unclear D gene. Germline V gives CDR1 SGDLS, CDR2 YYNGEE. The ends were cut back, 3 bases at V and 4 bases at J, with 7 bases in the middle. This CDR3 has 12 residues. The CDR3 DNA sequence: TGTGCCAGCAGCGATCGGTTCTATGGCTACACCTTC. This encodes CASSDRFYGYTF.

This clone was seen a single time. The CDR3 DNA is TGTGCCAGTAGTATAGGCGGTCGGCGGGAGACCCAGTACTTC. Encoded protein: CASSIGGRRETQYF. The rearrangement uses TRBV19 and TRBJ2-5; no clear D. The CDR3 has 14 residues. CDR1 is LNHDA, CDR2 SQIVND, per germline (reference sequence). The V and J ends lost 1 base and 5 bases respectively, with 11 bases between them.

The table lists this clone with a few counts. CDR3 bases: TGTGCCAGCAGTTACAGAGGGACAGGAGACACCGGGGAGCTGTTTTTT. It is translated as CASSYRGTGDTGELFF. The chain links TRBV6-5 to TRBJ2-2; the match to TRBD1 covers 8 bases. Germline CDR1 MNHEY, CDR2 SVGAGI. The CDR3 runs to 16 residues. J was trimmed by 3 bases and V by 2 bases; bases with no gene match: 5.

The rearrangement links TRBV10-1 to TRBJ2-6; possible D gene TRBD2, 7 bases. The germline gives CDR1 WNHNN, CDR2 SYGVQD (reference sequence). CDR3 length: 16 amino acids. V lost 3 bases and J 4 bases, leaving 13 bases between the germline ends. As DNA, the CDR3 is TGCGCCAGCAGTGATCATGCGGGGGCGGGGGCCAACGTCCTGACTTTC. It codes for CASSDHAGAGANVLTF.

The chain carries TRBV19 and TRBJ1-5; unclear D gene. This CDR3 spans 12 amino acids. Germline V lookup: CDR1 LNHDA, CDR2 SQIVND (reference sequence). Trimming shortened V by 7 bases and J by 4 bases, and 8 bases separated the two germline ends. CDR3 bases: TGTGCCAGTATGAGGAGGAATCAGCCCCAGCATTTT. This translates into CASMRRNQPQHF.

The J gene is TRBJ2-3, the V gene TRBV29-1, with 8 bases that match TRBD1. Germline values: CDR1 SQVTM, CDR2 ANQGSEA. J gave up 4 bases and V 3 bases, and 12 bases lay outside the gene matches. CDR3 length: 16 residues. The CDR3 protein is CSVDKTHRGSADTQYF. CDR3 nucleotides: TGCAGCGTTGACAAAACGCACAGGGGGTCAGCAGATACGCAGTATTTT.

The rearrangement joins TRBV6-1 to TRBJ1-5; no definite D call. V was shortened by 1 base and J by 5 bases, with 15 bases between the two germline ends. The CDR3 extends over 16 amino acids. Germline V gene sequence: CDR1 MNHNS, CDR2 SASEGT. In DNA form, the CDR3 reads TGTGCCAGCAGTGAAGTTCTCTGGGAAGGAGATCAGCCCCAGCATTTT. Translation gives CASSEVLWEGDQPQHF.

The J gene is TRBJ2-2, the V gene TRBV27; no firm D call. This CDR3 is 14 amino acids long. Germline lookup yields CDR1 MNHEY and CDR2 SMNVEV (reference sequence). V gave up 8 bases and J gave up 3 bases, with 13 bases separating them. The CDR3 DNA is TGTGCCAGCCGACTTGGATTGCACACCGGGGAGCTGTTTTTT. Protein sequence: CASRLGLHTGELFF.

The genes are TRBV5-1 and TRBJ2-3; D might be TRBD2 (5 bases). Trimming took 4 bases from V and 1 from J, leaving 13 bases between them. Germline-derived CDR1 and CDR2 are SGHRS and YFSETQ. CDR3 size: 15 residues. This chain's CDR3 is CASSQPERGTDTQYF. The DNA of the CDR3 is TGCGCCAGCAGCCAACCAGAGAGGGGCACAGATACGCAGTATTTT.